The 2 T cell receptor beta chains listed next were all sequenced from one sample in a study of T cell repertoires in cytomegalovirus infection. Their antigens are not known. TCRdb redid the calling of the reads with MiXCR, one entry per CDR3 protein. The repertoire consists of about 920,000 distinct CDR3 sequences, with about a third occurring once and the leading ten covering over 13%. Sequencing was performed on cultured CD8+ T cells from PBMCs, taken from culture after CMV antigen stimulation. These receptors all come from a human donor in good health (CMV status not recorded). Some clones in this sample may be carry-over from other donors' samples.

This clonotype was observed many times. The CDR3 bases are TGTGCCAGCAGTTTCGCGGGCAACAGTCCGCAAGAGACCCAGTACTTC. Its protein product is CASSFAGNSPQETQYF. The rearrangement links TRBV28 to TRBJ2-5; possibly TRBD2 for D (5 bases). The CDR3 runs 16 residues. Deletions cut 3 bases from V and 2 bases from J, with 16 bases between. Per germline, CDR1 MDHEN and CDR2 SYDVKM.

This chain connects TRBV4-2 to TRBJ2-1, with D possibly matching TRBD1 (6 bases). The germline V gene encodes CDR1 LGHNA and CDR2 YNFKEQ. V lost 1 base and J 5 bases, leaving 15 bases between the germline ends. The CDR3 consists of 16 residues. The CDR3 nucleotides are TGTGCCAGCAGCCAAGCAGCTGGGACATACAACAATGAGCAGTTCTTC. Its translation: CASSQAAGTYNNEQFF.